This T cell receptor (beta chain) was found in a study of PD-1 blockade in classical Hodgkin lymphoma. For the study at large: Nivolumab 3 mg/kg was given intravenously every 2 weeks. Study outcomes and limitations: It was CD4+ TCR diversity, not CD8+, that rose significantly by C4D1. TCR diversity at baseline was reported to be reduced in newly diagnosed patients relative to healthy donors.

The CDR3 has 15 amino acids. Trimming removed 0 bases at V and 1 base at J, with 12 bases between. Germline V gene data show CDR1 as GTSNPN and CDR2 as SVGIG (reference sequence). Comment on this clone: Its antigen is undetermined.

Profiled with immunoSEQ multiplex PCR; TCRdb holds only in-frame clones, not every one. The sample includes about 72,000 clones, roughly 91% of them seen just once. Every one of the patients relapsed after autologous stem cell transplantation (brentuximab vedotin exposure was variable). The best responses consisted of complete response, partial response or progressive disease. The clonotype comes from a human donor with classical Hodgkin lymphoma. The rearrangement joins TRBV30 to TRBJ1-1; no definite D call. Sequenced here: peripheral blood mononuclear cells (PBMCs), sampled at baseline. CDR3 amino acids: CAWSVPFTQNTEAFF. CDR3 DNA: TGTGCCTGGAGTGTACCATTTACCCAGAACACTGAAGCTTTCTTT.